This note documents a single T cell receptor beta chain sequence. As yet, its antigen is unknown. These data belong to a study of Graves' ophthalmopathy and Graves' hyperthyroidism. Whole-study findings and limits: Prediction of ophthalmopathy progression reached roughly 68% sensitivity and around 72% specificity. Most expanded clonotypes in thyroid above 0.001 frequency also showed up in blood.

Amplified material comprised TCR beta CDR3 regions derived from RNA transcripts. HTBI primers were employed in first-round RT-PCR, then a second-round multiplex PCR followed. TCRdb fed the multiplex PCR reads into MiXCR, producing one record per CDR3 protein. The repertoire includes 400,000 or so distinct CDR3 sequences, roughly 15% of them detected once, and approximately 2.4% sits in the top ten. The CDR3 sequence is 20 residues long. Trimming removed 0 bases from V and 0 bases from J, with 18 bases in between. In germline, CDR1 is MGHRA, CDR2 YSYEKL. Researchers classed hyperthyroidism as stable given no ophthalmopathy within 18 months of follow-up. Isolation of PBMCs was performed using around 9.5 ml of fresh peripheral blood.

Source material: peripheral blood. This clonotype was sampled from an adult woman with stable Graves' hyperthyroidism. The genes are TRBV4-1 and TRBJ2-6, with D possibly being TRBD1 or TRBD2 (7 bases each). The CDR3 DNA reads TGCGCCAGCAGCCAAGAAGGGGGGGGGACAGTTCACTCTGGGGCCAACGTCCTGACTTTC. The encoded protein is CASSQEGGGTVHSGANVLTF.